Listed below are T cell receptor beta chains from one sample, sequenced in a study of T-cell memory formation after mild COVID-19. TCRdb redid the calling of the 5' RACE reads with MiXCR, one entry per CDR3 protein. The sample records 400,000 or so distinct CDR3 sequences, roughly 20% being singletons. The sample was PBMCs or a T cell subset sorted from them (not recorded which). All receptors derive from an adult woman who had mild COVID-19 (a few samples of this study predate the infection). Cell type and time point are not known. Each CDR3 is given with its conserved first and last residue. Fields, in order: CDR3 protein, D gene, V gene. The D gene is left open where the match is weak.

CDR3aa: CASSFRLAGARNEQFF
d_gene: TRBD2
v_gene: TRBV5-1

CDR3aa: CASRTGQLAYEQYF
d_gene: NA
v_gene: TRBV2

CDR3aa: CSARAQNTEAFF
d_gene: NA
v_gene: TRBV20-1

CDR3aa: CASSAQGDSYEQYF
d_gene: TRBD1
v_gene: TRBV25-1

CDR3aa: CSVATGNGWAEQYF
d_gene: NA
v_gene: TRBV29-1

CDR3aa: CATSDLSGWPQHF
d_gene: NA
v_gene: TRBV24-1

CDR3aa: CASSHSRGHTEAFF
d_gene: TRBD1
v_gene: TRBV3-1

CDR3aa: CASTLQLDRSTSYEQYF
d_gene: TRBD1
v_gene: TRBV4-2

CDR3aa: CASSPRGTAGRTQYF
d_gene: TRBD1
v_gene: TRBV6-2/TRBV6-3

CDR3aa: CASSEVGQGYKNIQYF
d_gene: NA
v_gene: TRBV7-2

CDR3aa: CASSVIPPRRAANYGYTF
d_gene: NA
v_gene: TRBV12-3/TRBV12-4

CDR3aa: CASSLEGQGLETQYF
d_gene: TRBD1
v_gene: TRBV5-1

CDR3aa: CSARDWGDRGRSPLHF
d_gene: TRBD1
v_gene: TRBV20-1

CDR3aa: CSVEGGTSYEQYF
d_gene: NA
v_gene: TRBV29-1

CDR3aa: CSPWGGQGDYGYTF
d_gene: TRBD1
v_gene: TRBV20-1

CDR3aa: CASSPSATMNTEAFF
d_gene: NA
v_gene: TRBV18

CDR3aa: CASSVGSSGSYEQYF
d_gene: TRBD2
v_gene: TRBV9

CDR3aa: CASSHRDRGEETQYF
d_gene: TRBD1
v_gene: TRBV7-9

CDR3aa: CASSFRPGETQYF
d_gene: NA
v_gene: TRBV12-3/TRBV12-4

CDR3aa: CASRPGEKNIQYF
d_gene: NA
v_gene: TRBV5-1

CDR3aa: CASSPQETGGFGYTF
d_gene: TRBD1
v_gene: TRBV18

CDR3aa: CALRGAPDRANNQPQHF
d_gene: TRBD1
v_gene: TRBV19